The rows below give T cell receptor beta chains drawn from one sample of a study of cytomegalovirus exposure and HLA in healthy donors. Here immunoSEQ multiplex PCR was the method, and the copy in TCRdb shows in-frame clones only, minus some. Of about 45,000 clones in the sample, around 90% are singletons; the top ten hold 8%. The sample consisted of PBMCs. Receptors originate from a woman aged 40 to 50 in good health and CMV-seropositive. CDR3s include the opening cysteine and the closing phenylalanine or tryptophan. A D gene is named only where the DNA matches it firmly. Expanded clones get a size class; other rows say once, few or many, or leave the size out.

D	size	V	J	CDR3	DNA
-	-	TRBV11-2	TRBJ1-1	CASSLDRGHYKGLGTEAFF	TGTGCCAGCAGCTTAGATCGGGGACACTATAAGGGATTAGGCACTGAAGCTTTCTTT
TRBD1	-	TRBV19	TRBJ1-2	CAQKGAYGYTF	TGTGCTCAAAAGGGGGCCTATGGCTACACCTTC
-	-	TRBV9	TRBJ2-3	CASSVVDGSSTDTQYF	TGTGCCAGCAGCGTAGTGGACGGGAGCTCAACAGATACGCAGTATTTT
TRBD2	-	TRBV13	TRBJ2-1	CASSLQLANNYNEQFF	TGTGCCAGCAGCTTACAACTAGCGAACAATTACAATGAGCAGTTCTTC
-	-	TRBV27	TRBJ2-7	CATGTLGQPYEQYF	TGTGCCACCGGAACTCTAGGACAGCCCTACGAGCAGTACTTC
TRBD2	-	TRBV11-2	TRBJ2-1	CASSLITSEYNEQFF	TGTGCCAGCAGCTTAATTACTAGCGAGTACAATGAGCAGTTCTTC
-	-	TRBV6-1	TRBJ1-5	CASTGTGNQPQHF	TGTGCCAGCACCGGAACGGGGAATCAGCCCCAGCATTTT
TRBD2	-	TRBV2	TRBJ2-1	CASSRTSGEQFF	TGTGCCAGCAGCCGCACTAGCGGCGAGCAGTTCTTC
TRBD1	-	TRBV7-9	TRBJ1-2	CATSSPTGGSYGYTF	TGTGCCACGTCCTCACCGACAGGGGGTAGCTATGGCTACACCTTC
TRBD2	-	TRBV4-2	TRBJ2-1	CASSQTAGTSPYDEQFF	TGTGCCAGCAGCCAGACTGCCGGGACTAGCCCTTATGATGAGCAGTTCTTC
-	-	TRBV16	TRBJ2-2	CASSQSGGNTGELFF	TGTGCCAGCAGCCAGAGTGGTGGGAACACCGGGGAGCTGTTTTTT
-	-	TRBV6-6	TRBJ2-7	CASSYRRTPESEQYF	TGTGCCAGCAGTTACCGAAGAACACCAGAAAGTGAGCAGTACTTC
-	-	TRBV11-3	TRBJ2-3	CASSQVGGTDTQYF	TGTGCCAGCAGCCAAGTAGGGGGAACAGATACGCAGTATTTT
TRBD2	once	TRBV10-2	TRBJ2-3	CASRRLAGGTDTQYF	TGCGCCAGCAGGAGACTAGCGGGAGGCACAGATACGCAGTATTTT
-	-	TRBV7-9	TRBJ2-5	CASSNQGWETQYF	TGTGCCAGCAGCAATCAGGGCTGGGAGACCCAGTACTTC
-	-	TRBV10-1	TRBJ2-1	CASSVLGGPKSYNEQFF	TGCGCCAGCAGTGTTTTGGGCGGGCCTAAGTCCTACAATGAGCAGTTCTTC
-	-	TRBV5-1	TRBJ1-5	CASSKDGQHNQPQHF	TGCGCCAGCAGCAAGGATGGACAGCACAATCAGCCCCAGCATTTT
-	-	TRBV19	TRBJ2-2	CASSIRDTTGELFF	TGTGCCAGTAGTATACGGGACACTACCGGGGAGCTGTTTTTT